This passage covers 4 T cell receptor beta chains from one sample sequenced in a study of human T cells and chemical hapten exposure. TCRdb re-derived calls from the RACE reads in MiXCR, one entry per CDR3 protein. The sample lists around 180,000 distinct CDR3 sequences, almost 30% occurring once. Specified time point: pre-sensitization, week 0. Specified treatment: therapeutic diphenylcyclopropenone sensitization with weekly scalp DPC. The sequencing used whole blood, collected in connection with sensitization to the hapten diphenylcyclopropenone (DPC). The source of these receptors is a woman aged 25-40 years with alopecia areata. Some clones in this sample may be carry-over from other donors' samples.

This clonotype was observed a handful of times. As DNA, the CDR3 is TGTGCCAGCAGTTTTGGTGTGGGCCCCTACGAGCAGTACTTC. Translated, it gives CASSFGVGPYEQYF. This chain links TRBV28 with TRBJ2-7, with no clear D. In germline, CDR1 is MDHEN, CDR2 SYDVKM. Trimming took 3 bases from V and 2 from J, leaving 11 bases between them. The CDR3 runs 14 residues. The variable domain in full, completed from reference TRBV28 and TRBJ2-7, reads DVKVTQSSRYLVKRTGEKVFLECVQDMDHENMFWYRQDPGLGLRLIYFSYDVKMKEKGDIPEGYSVSREKKERFSLILESASTNQTSMYLCASSFGVGPYEQYFGPGTRLTVT.

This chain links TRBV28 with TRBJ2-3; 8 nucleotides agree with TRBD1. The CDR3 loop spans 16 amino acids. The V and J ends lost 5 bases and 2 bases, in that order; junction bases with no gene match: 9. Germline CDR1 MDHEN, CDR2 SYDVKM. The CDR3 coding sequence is TGTGCCAGCAGTGGTATGGGACAGGAGATCACAGATACGCAGTATTTT. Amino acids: CASSGMGQEITDTQYF.

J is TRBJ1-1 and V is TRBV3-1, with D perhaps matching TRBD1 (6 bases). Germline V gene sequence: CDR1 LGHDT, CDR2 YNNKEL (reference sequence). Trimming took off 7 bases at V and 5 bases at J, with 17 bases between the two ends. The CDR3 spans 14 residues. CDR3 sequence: CASTNTGGRTEAFF. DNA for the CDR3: TGTGCCAGCACCAACACGGGGGGCCGAACTGAAGCTTTCTTT.

CDR3 region: CSASAQGGYGYTF. DNA of the CDR3: TGCAGTGCTTCCGCCCAGGGAGGCTATGGCTACACCTTC. This sequence joins TRBV20-1 and TRBJ1-2, with TRBD1 as a possible D gene (5 bases). This CDR3 is 13 amino acids long. Trimming removed 5 bases from V and 4 bases from J, with 14 bases in between. CDR1 is DFQATT and CDR2 is SNEGSKA in the germline V gene (reference sequence).